Given below is one TCR beta chain in context. This sample stems from a study of blood T cell repertoires in COVID-19. Study-level background: COVID-19 samples collected from the United States, Italy and Spain covered acute and convalescent phases. From T cells, B-cell-depleted T cells, or PBMCs came the material, which was cDNA or gDNA.

V lost 6 bases, J lost 4 bases, and 10 bases lay in between. CDR3 length equals 13 residues. CDR1 MNHNY and CDR2 SVGAGI come from the germline V gene (reference sequence). Authors' data handling: It was from reference gene primer amplification that nucleated cell counts were estimated. Clones were sequenced by immunoSEQ multiplex PCR, and TCRdb holds only the in-frame ones, with some missing. From that table come the V and J calls and clone size; the DNA was used to work out D and trimming. In the table there are 70,000 to 85,000 clones, about four fifths of which are singletons. The source material was peripheral blood. The clonotype originates from a man of 80 years or more with active or convalescent COVID-19. This sequence joins TRBV6-6 and TRBJ1-5, with D hard to call. The CDR3 reads CASSPELNQPQHF. In DNA form, the CDR3 reads TGTGCCAGCAGCCCCGAACTAAATCAGCCCCAGCATTTT.